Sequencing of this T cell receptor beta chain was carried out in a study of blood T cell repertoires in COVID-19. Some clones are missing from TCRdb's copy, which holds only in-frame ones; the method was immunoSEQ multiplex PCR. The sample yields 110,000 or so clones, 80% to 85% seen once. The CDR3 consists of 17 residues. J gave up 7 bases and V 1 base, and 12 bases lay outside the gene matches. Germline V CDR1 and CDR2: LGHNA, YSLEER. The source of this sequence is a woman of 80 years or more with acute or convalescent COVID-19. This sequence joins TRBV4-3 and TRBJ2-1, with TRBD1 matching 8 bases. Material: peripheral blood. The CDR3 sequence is CASSQVRTGTVRNEQFF. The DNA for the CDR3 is TGCGCCAGCAGCCAAGTCCGGACAGGGACTGTCAGGAATGAGCAGTTCTTC.